The present entry profiles one T cell receptor beta chain with its context. Some clones are missing from TCRdb's copy, which holds only in-frame ones; the method was immunoSEQ multiplex PCR. Among approximately 360,000 clones listed, about 89% were seen once. The record originates from a study of blood T cell repertoires in COVID-19. Participant-given clinical history determined each cohort assignment. The germline CDR1 and CDR2 sequences are WNHNN and SYGVQD (reference sequence). The CDR3 is made up of 15 amino acids. Unmatched junction bases numbered 3, after V lost 3 bases and J lost 2 bases. The V gene is TRBV10-1, the J gene TRBJ2-1; 8 nucleotides match TRBD2. The clonotype originates from a man in his forties in a cohort exposed to, infected with or recovered from COVID-19 (not recorded which). Material: PBMCs or T cells enriched from blood (not recorded which). The DNA for the CDR3 is TGCGCCAGCAGTGATCCGGGAGGGACCTACAATGAGCAGTTCTTC. Translation: CASSDPGGTYNEQFF.